The sequence of this T cell receptor beta chain was determined in a study of blood T cell repertoires in COVID-19. Overall study context: The United States, Italy and Spain provided the acute and convalescent COVID-19 samples. T cells, B-cell-depleted T cells, or PBMCs supplied cDNA or gDNA.

The CDR3 loop spans 15 amino acids. The germline gives CDR1 MRHNA, CDR2 SNTAGT. Between the trimmed V and J ends, which lost 7 bases and 0 bases, there was a span of 13 bases. The authors' processing: Counts of nucleated cells, estimated from reference gene primer amplification, were obtained. Repertoires were generated with immunoSEQ multiplex PCR, while TCRdb's copy carries only in-frame clones and drops some. V and J calls and clone size are given by that table; D and trimming were obtained from the DNA. This table has fewer than 200,000 clones, approximately 88% appearing once. This TCR was sampled from a woman at least 80 years old with active or convalescent COVID-19. The rearrangement uses TRBV6-4 and TRBJ1-5; D is possibly TRBD1 (5 bases). Sequenced: peripheral blood. This CDR3 reads CASTVTGYSNQPQHF. The DNA of the CDR3 is TGTGCCAGCACCGTCACAGGTTATAGCAATCAGCCCCAGCATTTT.